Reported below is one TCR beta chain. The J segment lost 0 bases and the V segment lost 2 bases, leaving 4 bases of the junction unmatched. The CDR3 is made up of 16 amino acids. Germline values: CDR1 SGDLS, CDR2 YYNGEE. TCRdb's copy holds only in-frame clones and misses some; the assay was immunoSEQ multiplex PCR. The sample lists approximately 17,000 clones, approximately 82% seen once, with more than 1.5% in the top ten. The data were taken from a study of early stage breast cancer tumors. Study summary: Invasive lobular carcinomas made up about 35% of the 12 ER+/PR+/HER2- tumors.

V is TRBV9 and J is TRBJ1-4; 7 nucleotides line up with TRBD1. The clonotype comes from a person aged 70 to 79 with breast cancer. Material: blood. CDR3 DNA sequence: TGTGCCAGCAGCGTTGGACAGGCGGCAACTAATGAAAAACTGTTTTTT. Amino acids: CASSVGQAATNEKLFF.